One and the same sample provided the 17 T cell receptor beta chains below, sequenced in a study of Tregs in tolerant kidney transplant recipients. Using immunoSEQ multiplex PCR, the repertoire was profiled, and TCRdb retains in-frame clones only, with some absent. Found here are about 46,000 clones, about 90% of them singletons; the top ten hold 0.55% to 0.85%. The source material was Tregs from blood. All receptors come from a human donor in good health.

The chain links TRBV11-2 to TRBJ2-1, with 9 bases matching TRBD1. This CDR3 comprises 16 residues. V gave up 5 bases and J gave up 7 bases; unmatched junction bases: 12. CDR1 is SGHAT, CDR2 FQNNGV, per germline. The CDR3 coding sequence is TGTGCCAGCAGCACGCAACAGGGGGCTCCTGGGAATGAGCAGTTCTTC. Protein sequence: CASSTQQGAPGNEQFF.

The chain has TRBV2 and TRBJ1-6, with D uncertain. This CDR3 comprises 13 residues. The V gene lost 7 bases and the J gene lost 8 bases, with 12 bases spanning the gap. Germline CDR1 and CDR2: SNHLY and FYNNEI. Here the CDR3 reads CASKGADYSPLHF. The CDR3 DNA is TGTGCCAGCAAGGGAGCAGATTATTCACCCCTCCACTTT.

The V gene is TRBV19, the J gene TRBJ1-2, with TRBD1 matching 8 bases. Germline V CDR1 and CDR2: LNHDA, SQIVND (reference sequence). CDR3 size: 14 residues. Trimming cost V 3 bases and J 4 bases; bases outside gene matches: 4. This chain's CDR3 is CASSIRTGPYGYTF. As DNA, the CDR3 is TGTGCCAGTAGTATCAGGACAGGGCCCTATGGCTACACCTTC.

V is TRBV7-3 and J is TRBJ2-7, with D possibly matching TRBD1 (6 bases). Trimming removed 7 bases at V and 0 bases at J, with 28 bases between. Germline CDR1 and CDR2: SGHTA and FQGTGA. The length of the CDR3 is 19 residues. The CDR3 sequence is CASIFDPGHLNTNSYEQYF. The CDR3 DNA reads as TGTGCCAGCATTTTTGATCCGGGACACCTGAATACTAACTCCTACGAGCAGTACTTC.

This clone occurred once. The chain combines TRBV5-1 with TRBJ1-4, with 7 bases that match TRBD1. The CDR3 has 15 residues. V lost 0 bases, J lost 5 bases, and 4 bases stayed unmatched. Germline CDR1 is SGHRS and CDR2 is YFSETQ. The chain's CDR3 is CASSLGDSGNEKLFF. The CDR3, as DNA: TGCGCCAGCAGCTTGGGGGACAGTGGGAATGAAAAACTGTTTTTT.

The rearrangement links TRBV18 to TRBJ2-3; TRBD2 is a possible D gene (6 bases). The CDR3 covers 15 residues. Trimming took 3 bases from V and 3 from J, leaving 13 bases between them. CDR1 and CDR2 (germline): KGHSH, LQKENI. CDR3 in DNA: TGTGCCAGCTCACCGAACGGGGGAGTAACAGATACGCAGTATTTT. This gives the protein CASSPNGGVTDTQYF.

V usage is TRBV18 and J usage is TRBJ2-3, with a weak D call TRBD2 (5 bases). The CDR3 is 17 residues long. Germline values: CDR1 KGHSH, CDR2 LQKENI. V lost 5 bases, J lost 4 bases, and 22 bases lay in between. This chain's CDR3 is CASSATSGLLGADTQYF. CDR3 sequence (DNA): TGTGCCAGCTCAGCCACCAGCGGCCTACTTGGCGCAGATACGCAGTATTTT.

V gene TRBV5-1 combines with J gene TRBJ2-6; D is undetermined. Trimming stripped 5 bases from V and 0 bases from J, with 9 bases between. CDR1 and CDR2 (germline): SGHRS, YFSETQ. The CDR3 contains 15 residues. The CDR3 nucleotides are TGCGCCAGCAGTGACGTCCGCTCTGGGGCCAACGTCCTGACTTTC. It is translated as CASSDVRSGANVLTF.

This clone was observed a few times. The genes are TRBV29-1 and TRBJ1-2; 7 bases align to TRBD1. With 3 bases clipped from V and 8 bases from J, the junction kept 9 bases outside the gene matches. CDR3 size: 13 residues. Germline CDR1 SQVTM, CDR2 ANQGSEA. CDR3 region: CSVDPGGVRGYTF. The CDR3 DNA follows: TGCAGCGTTGACCCAGGGGGGGTTAGGGGCTACACCTTC.

The chain has TRBV7-8 and TRBJ1-5; TRBD1 matches 7 bases. V lost 4 bases and J lost 2; bases outside the gene matches: 8. CDR3 length: 16 residues. The germline gives CDR1 SGHVS, CDR2 FQNEAQ. CDR3 in amino acids: CASSWRDRAGNQPQHF. The DNA of the CDR3 is TGTGCCAGCAGCTGGAGAGACAGGGCCGGCAATCAGCCCCAGCATTTT.

This clone was seen once. This chain connects TRBV19 to TRBJ2-7, with 7 positions matching TRBD1. CDR3 length: 15 amino acids. V lost 9 bases and J lost 3; bases outside the gene matches: 14. Germline V gene lookup returns CDR1 LNHDA and CDR2 SQIVND (reference sequence). As DNA, the CDR3 is TGTGCCAGCAGGATAGGAGTGGGACAGAACTACGAGCAGTACTTC. It codes for CASRIGVGQNYEQYF.

The chain uses TRBV6-1 and TRBJ2-1; 13 nucleotides match TRBD2. The CDR3 has 16 amino acids. V dropped 4 bases and J dropped 9; count of bases not matched to a gene: 9. Germline V gene lookup returns CDR1 MNHNS and CDR2 SASEGT. For the CDR3, the DNA is TGTGCCAGCAGTGTGGGAGGACTAGCGGGAGTGGGTGAGCAGTTCTTC. It translates to CASSVGGLAGVGEQFF.

The chain joins TRBV7-3 to TRBJ1-1, with D uncertain. The CDR3 consists of 13 residues. Germline lookup yields CDR1 SGHTA and CDR2 FQGTGA. V was shortened by 1 base and J by 3 bases, with 6 bases between the two germline ends. CDR3 sequence: CASSLSRDTEAFF. CDR3 DNA: TGTGCCAGCAGCTTAAGCAGAGACACTGAAGCTTTCTTT.

The chain is built from TRBV5-1 and TRBJ2-2; 8 bases line up with TRBD1. The CDR3 extends over 15 amino acids. The junction had 4 bases not matched to a gene; V was cut back by 1 base and J by 5 bases. The germline V gene encodes CDR1 SGHRS and CDR2 YFSETQ. CDR3 nucleotide sequence: TGCGCCAGCAGCTTGCAGGGGGCAAGTACCGGGGAGCTGTTTTTT. Its protein is CASSLQGASTGELFF.

This clone was seen more than once but under ten times. The V call is TRBV6-9, the J call TRBJ1-1, with D unclear. From germline, CDR1 is MNHGY and CDR2 SVAAGI. The CDR3 has 13 residues. The V end lost 3 bases, the J end lost 1 base, and 6 bases lay between the germline ends. CDR3 DNA sequence: TGTGCCAGCAGTTACTGGGGGAACACTGAAGCTTTCTTT. Amino acids: CASSYWGNTEAFF.

This chain connects TRBV15 to TRBJ2-3, with 8 bases fitting TRBD2. J gave up 4 bases and V 2 bases, and 5 bases lay outside the gene matches. Germline-derived CDR1 and CDR2 are LNHNV and YYDKDF (reference sequence). CDR3 length equals 15 residues. In DNA, the CDR3 is TGTGCCACCAGCAGACCCAGCGGGGGAGCAGATACGCAGTATTTT. As protein: CATSRPSGGADTQYF.

The chain carries TRBV7-9 and TRBJ2-7; D remains ambiguous. Germline CDR1 and CDR2: SEHNR and FQNEAQ (reference sequence). V was shortened by 3 bases and J by 6 bases, with 9 bases between the two germline ends. The CDR3 sequence is 12 residues long. This CDR3 is CASSFASGEQYF. In DNA form, the CDR3 reads TGTGCCAGCAGCTTTGCATCCGGCGAGCAGTACTTC.